This T cell receptor beta chain derives from a study of response to subunit inactivated influenza vaccine. TCRdb re-called the RT-PCR reads with MiXCR, one entry per CDR3 protein. Of just under 550,000 distinct CDR3 sequences listed, under 25% are singletons. There are 13 residues in the CDR3. Germline assignment: CDR1 WNHNN and CDR2 SYGVQD (reference sequence). V shed 7 bases and J shed 0 bases, with 6 bases lying between them. The data also belong to a second study, concerning T cells expressing NK-cell markers. That study adds: Scientists made TCR beta cDNA using 5'RACE template switching with UMIs. The sorts in several experiments were restricted to alpha-beta TCR T cells by an anti-gamma-delta TCR antibody. NKG2C+ dominant clonotype frequencies in five or six donors were roughly 1.0-7.5% of CD8+ T cells.

V is TRBV10-1 and J is TRBJ2-2; the D is unclear. The receptor comes from a man aged 50-60 years who received an inactivated influenza vaccine. Sequenced material: CD4+ T cells sorted from PBMCs, taken about 11 days after vaccination. The CDR3, as DNA: TGCGCCAGCATGACACCGAACACCGGGGAGCTGTTTTTT. This translates into CASMTPNTGELFF.